These 30 T cell receptor beta chains share one sample of origin, sequenced in a study of PD-L1 blockade in urothelial cancer. Sequenced by immunoSEQ multiplex PCR; TCRdb stores in-frame clones only, minus some. The top ten hold 2% to 3% of the sample, which has around 100,000 clones, approximately 85% seen once. The source was PBMCs, collected around atezolizumab (anti-PD-L1) treatment. The receptor set was obtained from a man between 50 and 59 years old with urothelial cancer.

The chain couples TRBV19 to TRBJ2-5; a possible D gene is TRBD1 (5 bases). The germline V gene has CDR1 LNHDA and CDR2 SQIVND (reference sequence). The CDR3 consists of 15 residues. Trimming shortened V by 4 bases and J by 1 base, and 13 bases separated the two germline ends. The CDR3 DNA is TGTGCCAGTAGTACGAGGCAGGGAACCCAAGAGACCCAGTACTTC. Protein sequence: CASSTRQGTQETQYF.

This sequence joins TRBV4-2 and TRBJ1-4; D ambiguous. Germline-derived CDR1 and CDR2 are LGHNA and YNFKEQ. This CDR3 spans 17 amino acids. Trimming pared 0 bases from V and 5 bases from J, leaving 16 bases between. The CDR3 spells CASSQDRGGRANEKLFF. In nucleotides, the CDR3 is TGTGCCAGCAGCCAAGACCGAGGTGGGAGGGCGAATGAAAAACTGTTTTTT.

The chain has TRBV11-1 and TRBJ2-1; tentatively, D is TRBD2 (6 bases). V dropped 1 base and J dropped 10 bases, with 11 bases sitting between them. The CDR3 contains 13 residues. CDR1 SGHAT and CDR2 FQDESV come from the germline V gene (reference sequence). CDR3 nucleotide sequence: TGTGCCAGCAGCTTAGGGGGGGAGCGGGAGCAGTTCTTC. Translation: CASSLGGEREQFF.

This chain connects TRBV28 to TRBJ1-5; D possibly corresponds to TRBD1 (5 bases). V was shortened by 2 bases and J by 7 bases, with 15 bases between the two germline ends. The CDR3 covers 15 residues. Germline V gene sequence: CDR1 MDHEN, CDR2 SYDVKM. Written as DNA, the CDR3 is TGTGCCAGCAGTTTAGGGTCAGGGCTTCAACAGCCCCAGCATTTT. It encodes CASSLGSGLQQPQHF.

This chain connects TRBV28 to TRBJ2-6; D possibly corresponds to TRBD1 (5 bases). The ends were cut back, 2 bases at V and 4 bases at J, with 9 bases in the middle. Germline loops: CDR1 MDHEN, CDR2 SYDVKM. This CDR3 has 15 amino acids. For the CDR3, the DNA is TGTGCCAGCAGTTTAACCCGACAGGGGGCCAACGTCCTGACTTTC. Encoded protein: CASSLTRQGANVLTF.

This clone was seen once. The chain carries TRBV30 and TRBJ1-6, with TRBD1 matching 9 bases. The CDR3 is 15 residues long. V lost 5 bases, J lost 7 bases, and 9 bases stayed unmatched. Germline values: CDR1 GTSNPN, CDR2 SVGIG (reference sequence). The CDR3 reads CAWDTSGTGNSPLHF. The CDR3 DNA reads TGTGCCTGGGACACTTCCGGGACAGGGAATTCACCCCTCCACTTT.

This clone was detected a few times. The chain couples TRBV30 to TRBJ2-2, with a tentative D call TRBD1 (5 bases). V was clipped by 3 bases and J by 4 bases, with 12 bases between them. From germline, CDR1 is GTSNPN and CDR2 SVGIG (reference sequence). This CDR3 is built from 14 residues. This CDR3 is CAWRGADRTGELFF. The DNA of the CDR3 is TGTGCCTGGAGAGGGGCAGATCGCACCGGGGAGCTGTTTTTT.

The chain recombines TRBV9 with TRBJ2-6, with 9 bases fitting TRBD1. The CDR3 length is 16 residues. CDR1 is SGDLS and CDR2 is YYNGEE in the germline V gene. V was pared by 2 bases and J by 4 bases, with 4 bases of the junction left unmatched. The CDR3 DNA reads as TGTGCCAGCAGCGTGGGACAGGGTCGCGGGGCCAACGTCCTGACTTTC. Translation: CASSVGQGRGANVLTF.

The chain links TRBV2 to TRBJ2-5, with TRBD2 matching 15 bases. In germline, CDR1 is SNHLY, CDR2 FYNNEI. This CDR3 is built from 16 residues. V was clipped by 6 bases and J by 5 bases; unmatched bases: 7. CDR3 region: CASSGTSGRSGETQYF. The DNA for the CDR3 is TGTGCCAGCAGCGGGACTAGCGGGAGGAGCGGGGAGACCCAGTACTTC.

The rearrangement links TRBV6-1 to TRBJ2-7; 9 nucleotides agree with TRBD1. V dropped 3 bases and J dropped 3; count of bases not matched to a gene: 3. Germline V CDR1 and CDR2: MNHNS, SASEGT. The CDR3 is 14 amino acids. The CDR3 region has the DNA TGTGCCAGCAGTGATGACAGGGGGTTCTACGAGCAGTACTTC. It specifies CASSDDRGFYEQYF.

This clone was seen more than once but under ten times. This chain links TRBV29-1 with TRBJ2-7, with D perhaps TRBD1 (6 bases). Germline-derived CDR1 and CDR2 are SQVTM and ANQGSEA. Trimming cost V 6 bases and J 4 bases, with 13 bases left between them. The CDR3 runs to 12 residues. This CDR3 reads CSVQGRWYEQYF. In DNA form, the CDR3 reads TGCAGCGTCCAGGGGCGTTGGTACGAGCAGTACTTC.

V gene TRBV7-3 combines with J gene TRBJ2-2, with D perhaps matching TRBD1 (6 bases). This CDR3 region has 15 residues. With 3 bases removed from V and 6 bases from J, the gap between germline ends came to 14 bases. Germline values: CDR1 SGHTA, CDR2 FQGTGA. CDR3 sequence: CASSFNRDLSGELFF. The CDR3 nucleotides read TGTGCCAGCAGCTTTAACAGGGATCTTTCCGGGGAGCTGTTTTTT.

The CDR3 DNA reads as TGTGCCAGCAGTGAGGAGGGGCCGACTCGCTCTGGGGCCAACGTCCTGACTTTC. Translated: CASSEEGPTRSGANVLTF. The rearrangement links TRBV7-3 to TRBJ2-6; maybe TRBD2 (6 bases). The CDR3 spans 18 residues. V lost 6 bases, J lost 0 bases, and 18 bases lay in between. Germline CDR1 is SGHTA and CDR2 is FQGTGA.

The CDR3 DNA reads TGCGCCAGCAGCCCGGGACAGACTAGTCTGAACACTGAAGCTTTCTTT. Amino acids: CASSPGQTSLNTEAFF. The chain combines TRBV5-1 with TRBJ1-1; 7 bases map to TRBD1. The CDR3 has 16 amino acids. V lost 4 bases, J lost 0 bases, and 9 bases stayed unmatched. The V gene's germline CDR1 is SGHRS and CDR2 YFSETQ. Together with reference TRBV5-1 and TRBJ1-1, the CDR3 gives the full variable domain: KAGVTQTPRYLIKTRGQQVTLSCSPISGHRSVSWYQQTPGQGLQFLFEYFSETQRNKGNFPGRFSGRQFSNSRSEMNVSTLELGDSALYLCASSPGQTSLNTEAFFGQGTRLTVV.

The gene calls are TRBV7-9 and TRBJ2-4, with TRBD1 matching 9 bases. With 1 base clipped from V and 11 bases from J, the junction kept 0 bases outside the gene matches. The CDR3 length is 12 residues. Germline V gene data show CDR1 as SEHNR and CDR2 as FQNEAQ (reference sequence). CDR3 nucleotide sequence: TGTGCCAGCAGCTTAGGGGACAGGGTTCAGTACTTC. Translating gives CASSLGDRVQYF.

The rearrangement uses TRBV19 and TRBJ1-6; D perhaps matches TRBD1 (6 bases). The germline CDR1 and CDR2 sequences are LNHDA and SQIVND (reference sequence). The CDR3 is 15 residues long. Between the trimmed V and J ends, which lost 4 bases and 6 bases, there was a span of 13 bases. Here the CDR3 DNA reads TGTGCCAGTAGTACAGGGGAAAATTTTAATTCACCCCTCCACTTT. Protein product: CASSTGENFNSPLHF.

The rearrangement uses TRBV2 and TRBJ2-3, with D unclear. The ends were cut back, 7 bases at V and 0 bases at J, with 5 bases in the middle. The CDR3 contains 12 residues. Germline CDR1 and CDR2: SNHLY and FYNNEI. The CDR3 DNA reads TGTGCCAGCATACAGAGCACAGATACGCAGTATTTT. Translating gives CASIQSTDTQYF. The full variable domain, completed using reference TRBV2 and TRBJ2-3, is EPEVTQTPSHQVTQMGQEVILRCVPISNHLYFYWYRQILGQKVEFLVSFYNNEISEKSEIFDDQFSVERPDGSNFTLKIRSTKLEDSAMYFCASIQSTDTQYFGPGTRLTVL.

The chain has TRBV2 and TRBJ1-2; 9 positions agree with TRBD1. CDR3 length equals 13 residues. The J segment lost 4 bases and the V segment lost 9 bases, leaving 6 bases of the junction unmatched. Germline CDR1 and CDR2: SNHLY and FYNNEI. CDR3 nucleotide sequence: TGTGCCAGGCGACAGGGGGTTGTCTATGGCTACACCTTC. Translating it yields CARRQGVVYGYTF.

The chain couples TRBV30 to TRBJ1-4, with D possibly being TRBD1 (5 bases). There are 13 residues in the CDR3. CDR1 is GTSNPN, CDR2 SVGIG, per germline (reference sequence). Trimming left V 7 bases short and J 6 bases short, with 15 bases between. The CDR3 loop is CALGEGNDEKLFF. The CDR3 bases are TGTGCCTTGGGGGAGGGGAACGATGAAAAACTGTTTTTT.

The rearrangement uses TRBV6-6 and TRBJ2-5; possible D gene TRBD2, 7 bases. This CDR3 contains 16 residues. The germline gives CDR1 MNHNY, CDR2 SVGAGI (reference sequence). V lost 0 bases, J lost 6 bases, and 17 bases lay in between. The CDR3 sequence is CASSYSPRGGEKTQYF. The CDR3 nucleotides are TGTGCCAGCAGTTACTCCCCCCGCGGGGGCGAGAAGACCCAGTACTTC.

The V call is TRBV5-8, the J call TRBJ1-2, with TRBD1 matching over 8 bases. The germline V gene has CDR1 SGHTS and CDR2 YDEGEE. The CDR3 contains 15 residues. Trimming cost V 5 bases and J 4 bases; bases outside gene matches: 10. CDR3 protein: CASSFPGQAIYGYTF. For the CDR3, the DNA is TGTGCCAGCAGTTTCCCGGGACAGGCCATCTATGGCTACACCTTC.

This clone turned up a few times. CDR3 bases: TGTGCCAGCAGCTCAACAGGACTAGCGGGAGCCTCCTACAATGAGCAGTTCTTC. Protein sequence: CASSSTGLAGASYNEQFF. V usage is TRBV7-9 and J usage is TRBJ2-1; TRBD2 aligns across 13 bases. The CDR3 is 18 residues long. The V and J ends lost 4 bases and 0 bases, in that order; junction bases with no gene match: 6. The germline gives CDR1 SEHNR, CDR2 FQNEAQ (reference sequence).

This rearrangement joins TRBV7-2 to TRBJ2-7; D possibly corresponds to TRBD2 (6 bases). The CDR3 contains 15 residues. Germline lookup yields CDR1 SGHTA and CDR2 FQGNSA. V was shortened by 3 bases and J by 0 bases, with 12 bases between the two germline ends. The CDR3 sequence is CASSLGTASSYEQYF. Written as DNA, the CDR3 is TGTGCCAGCAGCTTGGGGACTGCCAGCTCCTACGAGCAGTACTTC.

A word on this clone: A read error may account for a junction end that differs from germline. The chain couples TRBV5-1 to TRBJ2-7; the D gene is possibly TRBD1 (5 bases). The length of the CDR3 is 13 residues. Germline V gene data show CDR1 as SGHRS and CDR2 as YFSETQ. CDR3 coding DNA: TGTGCCAGCAGCCCTACAGGAAGCTACGAGCAGTACTTC. Its translation is CASSPTGSYEQYF.

The chain joins TRBV6-4 to TRBJ2-5; D gene unclear. Per the germline V gene, CDR1 is MRHNA and CDR2 is SNTAGT. With 4 bases removed from V and 5 bases from J, the gap between germline ends came to 11 bases. This CDR3 comprises 13 residues. The CDR3 loop reads CASSASEWETQYF. The CDR3 DNA reads TGTGCCAGCAGTGCCAGCGAGTGGGAGACCCAGTACTTC.

This clone appeared many times. This chain connects TRBV19 to TRBJ2-1, with D perhaps matching TRBD2 (5 bases). The V gene lost 1 base and the J gene lost 7 bases, with 11 bases spanning the gap. CDR1 is LNHDA and CDR2 is SQIVND in the germline V gene (reference sequence). The CDR3 has 14 residues. The CDR3 DNA is TGTGCCAGTAGTATAGGAGGACTGGGGAATGAGCAGTTCTTC. Encoded protein: CASSIGGLGNEQFF.

The chain links TRBV28 to TRBJ2-2, with 7 bases matching TRBD1. This CDR3 comprises 14 residues. Germline CDR1 is MDHEN and CDR2 is SYDVKM. V shed 5 bases, J shed 4 bases, and the junction held 4 bases outside the gene matches. The CDR3 sequence is CASSPRGPTGELFF. The CDR3 DNA reads as TGTGCCAGCAGTCCAAGGGGGCCCACCGGGGAGCTGTTTTTT.

The rearrangement uses TRBV27 and TRBJ2-3; TRBD1 agrees at 8 bases. CDR1 is MNHEY and CDR2 is SMNVEV in the germline V gene (reference sequence). J gave up 6 bases and V 6 bases, and 8 bases lay outside the gene matches. This CDR3 contains 14 residues. In DNA, the CDR3 is TGTGCCAGCAGCCGACAGGGGTATTCCGATACGCAGTATTTT. Translated: CASSRQGYSDTQYF.

The rearrangement uses TRBV9 and TRBJ2-6; D gene ambiguous. The CDR3 covers 14 residues. Trimming pared 5 bases from V and 0 bases from J, leaving 6 bases between. Germline V gene data show CDR1 as SGDLS and CDR2 as YYNGEE. In DNA form, the CDR3 reads TGTGCCAGCAGTCCTAACTCTGGGGCCAACGTCCTGACTTTC. Translated, it gives CASSPNSGANVLTF.

The chain combines TRBV6-1 with TRBJ2-7; perhaps TRBD2 as D (5 bases). The V gene's germline CDR1 is MNHNS and CDR2 SASEGT. V lost 8 bases and J lost 0, with 14 bases in between. The CDR3 covers 14 residues. The CDR3 loop is CASRTQAGSYEQYF. Written as DNA, the CDR3 is TGTGCCAGCCGGACCCAGGCGGGCTCCTACGAGCAGTACTTC.